A selection of T cell receptor beta chains follows, all from one sample in a study of T-cell reconstitution after alpha-beta-depleted transplantation in children. From the PCR reads, TCRdb called clonotypes with MiXCR, one entry per CDR3 protein. The repertoire holds tens of thousands of distinct CDR3 sequences, with 4.9% as singletons. Source: PBMCs, mostly from graft donor cells, taken 180 days after TCRalphabeta/CD19-depleted stem cell transplant. All receptors come from a boy younger than two who had a stem cell transplant for acute myeloid leukemia, so the T cells may come from the graft donor. Each CDR3 is given with its conserved first and last residue. Clone size is shown for a subset of rows, as once, few, many or a class of expanded clone.

many	TRBV5-6	TRBJ1-5	CASSPSGFNQPQHF
many	TRBV12-3/TRBV12-4	TRBJ2-3	CASSLVLGGTDTQYF
many	TRBV7-3	TRBJ2-1	CASAPSIRNEQFF
medium-sized	TRBV21-1	TRBJ1-1	CASSKDPLRGTEAFF
many	TRBV10-3	TRBJ2-7	CAIRARRGNDEQYF
many	TRBV12-3/TRBV12-4	TRBJ1-6	CVSSFTPQPNSPLHF
many	TRBV27	TRBJ2-1	CASSLVGQVVYNEQFF
many	TRBV7-9	TRBJ2-3	CASSLEWDRVLDTQYF
many	TRBV14	TRBJ1-4	CASSQSRGANEKLFF
many	TRBV7-9	TRBJ1-5	CASSLEENQPQHF
NA	TRBV4-3	TRBJ1-1	CASSQEAGAWSTYEAFF
many	TRBV6-2/TRBV6-3	TRBJ2-1	CASSYKLGVVNEQFF
few	TRBV2	TRBJ2-5	CASRRDREETQYF
many	TRBV6-5	TRBJ1-4	CASSYREEGATKLFF
many	TRBV2	TRBJ1-1	CASSGQGGTEAFF
many	TRBV18	TRBJ2-1	CASSPPSGVTYNEQFF
many	TRBV4-3	TRBJ2-6	CASSQAQTEGPSPGANVLTF
many	TRBV5-1	TRBJ2-3	CASSLLSTSTDTQYF
NA	TRBV7-9	TRBJ1-2	CASSQGGTQGARGGYTF
many	TRBV7-2	TRBJ2-7	CASSHDRGYEQYF
many	TRBV7-2	TRBJ1-1	CASSLSGTKNTEAFF
many	TRBV12-3/TRBV12-4	TRBJ1-2	CASSLGLAGVGGYTF
NA	TRBV27	TRBJ1-5	CASSFKGGGMGGDQPQHF
many	TRBV6-5	TRBJ2-7	CASRLTGAYEQYF
many	TRBV20-1	TRBJ1-5	CSASTGKREISLPYSNQPQHF
many	TRBV12-3/TRBV12-4	TRBJ1-5	CASSPGQGLWPQHF
many	TRBV4-1	TRBJ2-3	CASSDPGLARSDTQYF
many	TRBV4-1	TRBJ2-3	CASSQEASGGFTDTQYF
many	TRBV3-1	TRBJ2-3	CASSQVPDTQYF
many	TRBV7-8	TRBJ1-5	CASSAGRGRNQPQHF
many	TRBV7-7	TRBJ2-5	CASSLGTVQGETQYF
many	TRBV12-3/TRBV12-4	TRBJ2-5	CASRGREGETQYF
many	TRBV2	TRBJ2-1	CASGNGLGEQFF
many	TRBV6-5	TRBJ1-6	CASSYREPGRSPLHF
many	TRBV20-1	TRBJ2-4	CSAKYGGAKNIQYF
NA	TRBV24-1	TRBJ1-5	CATSESLLNQPQHF
many	TRBV28	TRBJ1-5	CASSSWTGRQPQHF
many	TRBV10-3	TRBJ2-2	CAISEPGQGNTGELFF
many	TRBV9	TRBJ1-2	CASSALTGGNYGYTF
many	TRBV5-6	TRBJ1-6	CASSFGANPNSPLHF
many	TRBV12-3/TRBV12-4	TRBJ1-1	CASRTLGRGTEAFF